One T cell receptor beta chain is described in this entry. The sample holds a few counts of this clonotype. The specificity of this receptor is unknown. No clone much larger than this one lies a single base away; base qualities are absent. The data originate from a study of identical twins (dated by TCRdb to the mid-2010s). For context, the study as a whole: TCR alpha and beta repertoires from monozygotic twins, unrelated adults of various ages and cord blood were deep-sequenced to test whether fetal clonotypes persist. To rule out contamination, the twin experiments were replicated at different times with different library preparation protocols. General study outcomes and caveats: The excess sharing between twins in beta out-of-frame sequences was weaker because fewer shared sequences reduced the signal-to-noise ratio. Zero-insertion analyses could be partly confounded by invariant T cells such as MAIT and iNKT, though diverse VJ usage argued against such confounding for most clonotypes. Compared with coincidental sharing between unrelated individuals, out-of-frame TCR alpha sequences shared between twins had an excess of sequences with low generation probability. Because the same donors could not be followed over many years, conclusions were based on cross-sectional statistical analysis. Out-of-frame TCR alpha sharing in monozygotic twins was systematically underestimated by recombination models, whereas sharing between unrelated individuals was in agreement with the recombination models. Fewer insertions were carried by abundant cord blood beta clonotypes; a weaker similar trend was observed in young adult naive repertoires, while no such trend was observed in memory repertoires.

The library was made by 5' RACE. For sequencing, an Illumina HiSeq 2000 was employed. Template switching added a universal primer binding site, and the final cDNA carried a unique molecular identifier that allowed TCR cDNA molecules to be counted accurately. Specific primers in the conserved constant-segment region were used to synthesize first-strand cDNA for TCR alpha and beta chains. To control for contamination, every cDNA library carried two barcodes: a SMART-Mk sample barcode plus Illumina barcodes. TruSeq adapter sequences along with Illumina sample barcodes were introduced in two successive PCR steps. The TCR alpha and beta cDNA libraries were sequenced on the Illumina HiSeq platform using custom primers. The paper's data handling went like this. Unique molecular identifiers were extracted from raw reads with MiGEC, and CDR3 positions were determined with MiXCR. Recombination models were inferred per individual with the repgenHMM and IGoR tools using an EM algorithm. The tcR package in R was used for shared clonotype analysis, with sharing normalized by the product of cloneset sizes. To study raw recombination free of thymic and clonal selection effects, out-of-frame nonproductive sequences were analyzed. Using fastp at Q25 and MiXCR, TCRdb reprocessed the public reads and kept productive beta chains. Entries are consolidated by CDR3 protein sequence, retaining the most common genes and DNA. TCRdb, rather than the study authors, made the V and J calls. The sample table shows approximately 220,000 distinct CDR3 sequences, and 6% to 9% are seen once. In total, the top ten clones hold around 1.8% of the sample.

Every donor was a healthy Caucasian. The twin cohort comprised three pairs of female monozygotic twins, all aged about 18 to 30 years. Using Miltenyi CD45RO+ enrichment and human naive T-cell isolation kits, memory (CD45RO+) and naive T cells were isolated from PBMC. The CDR3 covers 15 residues, taking in both the cysteine and the phenylalanine. Only the CDR3 part of the read is kept: 45 bases, read in frame from the first base. The germline V gene sets CDR1 to MNHNS and CDR2 to SASEGT. Ends trimmed: V by 8 bases, J by 6 bases; bases unmatched to a gene: 13. Another study also made use of these data, one on yellow fever vaccine responses in identical twins. The second study also describes: According to the authors, in identical twins the way T cells responded to vaccination appeared partly convergent and partly personalized. Focusing on identical twins, the study followed the T cell clones that responded to the vaccine, and did so with precision.

This TCR derives from a young woman in good health. The source material was memory (CD45RO+) T cells sorted from blood. According to the study, the label for this sample's cell subset or site signals: CD45RO+ enriched T cells. Here the chain combines TRBV6-1 and TRBJ2-5, with TRBD1 matching 9 junction bases. The CDR3 reads as follows: CASQATGTGSKTQYF. The DNA sequence follows: TGTGCCAGCCAAGCCACCGGGACAGGGTCAAAGACCCAGTACTTC.